This T cell receptor (beta chain) appears in the sequencing data of a study of OX40 agonist ivuxolimab in advanced cancers. The study's findings and limits: More expanded clones were found, on average, in CD8+ than in CD4+ T cells.

Concerning this clone: Its antigen is still unknown.

Germline CDR1 reads MDHEN; CDR2 reads SYDVKM. This CDR3 region has 17 residues. V trimming: 7 bases; J trimming: 5 bases; junction bases outside the gene matches: 14. With baseline, cycle 4 day 1, and cycle 7 day 1 as timepoints, blood was sampled. Assay used: immunoSEQ multiplex PCR; TCRdb lists only in-frame clones, some missing. The data contain some 83,000 clones, about 90% of them singletons. This specimen consisted of CD4+ or CD8+ T cells sorted from blood, obtained in a trial of the OX40 agonist ivuxolimab. The source of this sequence is an adult with an advanced solid tumor such as melanoma, head and neck, liver or kidney cancer. This chain uses TRBV28 with TRBJ2-5; 12 bases are shared with TRBD2. The DNA of the CDR3 is TGTGCCAGCATCCGGACTAGCGGGGTTCCCGTGTTGGAGACCCAGTACTTC. Translation: CASIRTSGVPVLETQYF.